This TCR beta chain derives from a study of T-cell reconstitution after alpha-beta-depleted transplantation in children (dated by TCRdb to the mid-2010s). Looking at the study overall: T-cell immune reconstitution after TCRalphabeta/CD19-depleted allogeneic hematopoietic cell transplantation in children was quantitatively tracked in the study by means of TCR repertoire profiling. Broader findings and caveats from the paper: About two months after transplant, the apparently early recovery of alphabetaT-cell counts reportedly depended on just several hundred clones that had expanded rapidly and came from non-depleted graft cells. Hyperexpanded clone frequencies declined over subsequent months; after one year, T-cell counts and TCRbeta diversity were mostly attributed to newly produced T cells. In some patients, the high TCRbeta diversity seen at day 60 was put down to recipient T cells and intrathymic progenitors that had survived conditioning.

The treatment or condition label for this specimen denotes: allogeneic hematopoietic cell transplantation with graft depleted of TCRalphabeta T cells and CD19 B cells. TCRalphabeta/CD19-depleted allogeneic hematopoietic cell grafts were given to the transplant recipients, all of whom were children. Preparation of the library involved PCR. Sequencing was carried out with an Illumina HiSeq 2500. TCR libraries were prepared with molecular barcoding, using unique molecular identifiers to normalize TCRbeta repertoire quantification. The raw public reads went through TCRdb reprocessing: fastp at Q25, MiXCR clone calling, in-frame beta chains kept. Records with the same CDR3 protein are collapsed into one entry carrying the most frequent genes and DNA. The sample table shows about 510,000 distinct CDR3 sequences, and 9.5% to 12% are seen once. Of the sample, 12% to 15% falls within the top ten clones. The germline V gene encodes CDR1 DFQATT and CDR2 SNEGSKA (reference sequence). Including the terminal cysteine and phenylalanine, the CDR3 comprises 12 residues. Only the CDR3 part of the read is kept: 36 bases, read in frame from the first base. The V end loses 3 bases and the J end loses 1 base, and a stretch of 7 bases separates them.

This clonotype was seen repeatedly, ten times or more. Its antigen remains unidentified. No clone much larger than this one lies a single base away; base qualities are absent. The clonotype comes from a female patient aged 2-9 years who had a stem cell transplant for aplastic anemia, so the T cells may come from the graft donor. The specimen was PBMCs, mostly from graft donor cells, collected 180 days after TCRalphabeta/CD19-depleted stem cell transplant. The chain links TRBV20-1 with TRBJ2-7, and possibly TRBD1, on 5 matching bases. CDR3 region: CSARDISYEQYF. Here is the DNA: TGCAGTGCTAGGGACATTTCCTACGAGCAGTACTTC.